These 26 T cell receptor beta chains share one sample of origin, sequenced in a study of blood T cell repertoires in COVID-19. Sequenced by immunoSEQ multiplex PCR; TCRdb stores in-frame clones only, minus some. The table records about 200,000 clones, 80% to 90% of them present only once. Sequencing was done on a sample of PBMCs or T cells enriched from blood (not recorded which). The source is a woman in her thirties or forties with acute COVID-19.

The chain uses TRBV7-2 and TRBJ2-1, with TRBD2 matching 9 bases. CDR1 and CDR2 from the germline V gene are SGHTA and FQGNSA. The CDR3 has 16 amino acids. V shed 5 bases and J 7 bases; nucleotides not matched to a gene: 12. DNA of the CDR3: TGTGCCAGCAGCATCCCTAGCGGGATCTTGGGGAATGAGCAGTTCTTC. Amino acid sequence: CASSIPSGILGNEQFF. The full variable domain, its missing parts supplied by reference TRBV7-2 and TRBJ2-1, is GAGVSQSPSNKVTEKGKDVELRCDPISGHTALYWYRQSLGQGLEFLIYFQGNSAPDKSGLPSDRFSAERTGGSVSTLTIQRTQQEDSAVYLCASSIPSGILGNEQFFGPGTRLTVL.

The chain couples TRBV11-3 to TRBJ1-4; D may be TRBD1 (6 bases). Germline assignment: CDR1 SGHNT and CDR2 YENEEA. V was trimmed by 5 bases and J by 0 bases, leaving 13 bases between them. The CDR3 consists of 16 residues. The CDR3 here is CASSLGQTATNEKLFF. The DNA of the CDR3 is TGTGCCAGCAGCCTCGGACAGACTGCAACTAATGAAAAACTGTTTTTT.

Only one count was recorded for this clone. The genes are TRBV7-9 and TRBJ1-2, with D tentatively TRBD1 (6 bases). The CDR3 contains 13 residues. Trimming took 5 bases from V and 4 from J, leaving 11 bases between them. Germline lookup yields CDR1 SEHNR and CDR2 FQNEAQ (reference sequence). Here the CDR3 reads CASSRQATYGYTF. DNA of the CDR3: TGTGCCAGCAGCCGACAGGCGACCTATGGCTACACCTTC.

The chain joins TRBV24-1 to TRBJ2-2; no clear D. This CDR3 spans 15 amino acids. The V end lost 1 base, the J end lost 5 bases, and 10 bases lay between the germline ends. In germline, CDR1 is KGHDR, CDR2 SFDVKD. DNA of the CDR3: TGTGCCACCAGTGATTTTAGGCGGAAAACCGGGGAGCTGTTTTTT. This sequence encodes CATSDFRRKTGELFF.

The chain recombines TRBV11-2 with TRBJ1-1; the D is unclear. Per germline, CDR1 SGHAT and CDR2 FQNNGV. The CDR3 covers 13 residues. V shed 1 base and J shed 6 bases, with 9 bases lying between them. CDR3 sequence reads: CASSLGADPEAFF. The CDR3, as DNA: TGTGCCAGCAGCTTAGGGGCAGACCCTGAAGCTTTCTTT.

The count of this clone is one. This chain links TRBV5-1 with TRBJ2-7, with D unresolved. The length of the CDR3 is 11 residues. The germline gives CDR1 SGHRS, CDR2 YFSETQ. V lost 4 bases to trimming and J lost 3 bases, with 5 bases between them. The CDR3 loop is CASSSSYEQYF. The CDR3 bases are TGCGCCAGCAGCAGTAGCTACGAGCAGTACTTC.

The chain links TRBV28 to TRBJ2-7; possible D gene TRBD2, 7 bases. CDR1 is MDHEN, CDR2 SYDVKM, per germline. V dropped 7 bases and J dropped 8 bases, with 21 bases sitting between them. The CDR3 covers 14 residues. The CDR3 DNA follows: TGTGCCAGCACCGAGTCGGGGGGCGGGGCTAAGCAGTACTTC. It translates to CASTESGGGAKQYF.

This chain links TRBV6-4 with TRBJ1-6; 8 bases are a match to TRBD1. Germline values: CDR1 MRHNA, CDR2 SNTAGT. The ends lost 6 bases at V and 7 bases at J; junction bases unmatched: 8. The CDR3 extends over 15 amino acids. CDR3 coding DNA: TGTGCCAGCAGCGAACTCGGACAGGGCAATTCACCCCTCCACTTT. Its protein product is CASSELGQGNSPLHF.

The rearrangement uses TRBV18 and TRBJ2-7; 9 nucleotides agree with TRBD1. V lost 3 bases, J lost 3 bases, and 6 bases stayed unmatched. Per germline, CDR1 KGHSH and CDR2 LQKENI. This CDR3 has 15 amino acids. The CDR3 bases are TGTGCCAGCTCACCTGGGCGGACAGGGGTCTACGAGCAGTACTTC. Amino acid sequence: CASSPGRTGVYEQYF.

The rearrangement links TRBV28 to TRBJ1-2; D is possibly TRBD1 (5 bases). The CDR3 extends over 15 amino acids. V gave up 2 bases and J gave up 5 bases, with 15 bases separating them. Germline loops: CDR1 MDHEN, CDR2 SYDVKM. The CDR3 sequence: CASSLRGSSTYGYTF. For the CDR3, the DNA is TGTGCCAGCAGTTTAAGGGGAAGCTCAACGTATGGCTACACCTTC.

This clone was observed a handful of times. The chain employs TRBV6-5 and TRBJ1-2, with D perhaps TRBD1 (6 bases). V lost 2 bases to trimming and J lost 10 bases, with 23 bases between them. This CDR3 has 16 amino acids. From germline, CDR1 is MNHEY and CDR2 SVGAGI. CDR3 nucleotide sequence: TGTGCCAGCAGTTACCTCGGGGGAGGGAACAGGGCCTACTACACCTTC. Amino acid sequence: CASSYLGGGNRAYYTF.

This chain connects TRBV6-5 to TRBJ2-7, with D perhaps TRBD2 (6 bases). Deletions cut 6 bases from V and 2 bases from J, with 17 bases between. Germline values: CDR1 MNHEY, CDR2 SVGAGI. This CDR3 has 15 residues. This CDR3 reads CASRPLRDLAYEQYF. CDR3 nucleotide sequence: TGTGCCAGCAGACCCCTCAGGGACTTAGCCTACGAGCAGTACTTC.

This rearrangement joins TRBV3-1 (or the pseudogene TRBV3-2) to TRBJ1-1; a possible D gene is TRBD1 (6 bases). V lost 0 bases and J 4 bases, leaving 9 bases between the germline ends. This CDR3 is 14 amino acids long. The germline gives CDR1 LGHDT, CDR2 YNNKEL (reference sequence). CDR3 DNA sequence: TGTGCCAGCAGCCAAGAAACAGGGCTCACTGAAGCTTTCTTT. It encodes CASSQETGLTEAFF.

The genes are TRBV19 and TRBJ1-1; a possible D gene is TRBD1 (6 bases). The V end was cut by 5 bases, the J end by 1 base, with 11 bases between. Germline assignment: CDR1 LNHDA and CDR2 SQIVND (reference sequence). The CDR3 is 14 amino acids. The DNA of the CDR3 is TGTGCCAGTAGTTTGACAGGTAGGAACACTGAAGCTTTCTTT. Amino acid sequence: CASSLTGRNTEAFF.

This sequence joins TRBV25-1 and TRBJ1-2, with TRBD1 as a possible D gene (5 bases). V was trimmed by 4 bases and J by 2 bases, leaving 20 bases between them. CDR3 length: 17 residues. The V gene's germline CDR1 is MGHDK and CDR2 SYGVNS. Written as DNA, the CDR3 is TGTGCCAGCAGTGGGAGGGGTAGACAGTTAGTCAACTATGGCTACACCTTC. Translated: CASSGRGRQLVNYGYTF.

The CDR3 loop is CASSSTGYEQYF. In nucleotides, the CDR3 is TGTGCCAGCAGCTCCACCGGCTACGAGCAGTACTTC. This chain joins TRBV7-9 and TRBJ2-7; no clear D gene. Germline V lookup: CDR1 SEHNR, CDR2 FQNEAQ (reference sequence). V was shortened by 4 bases and J by 3 bases, with 7 bases between the two germline ends. This CDR3 region has 12 residues.

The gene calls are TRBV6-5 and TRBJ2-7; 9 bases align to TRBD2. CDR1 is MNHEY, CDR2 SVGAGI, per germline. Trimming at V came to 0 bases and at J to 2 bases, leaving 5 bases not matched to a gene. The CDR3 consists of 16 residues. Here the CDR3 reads CASSYSRPSGTYEQYF. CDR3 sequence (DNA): TGTGCCAGCAGTTACTCGAGGCCTAGCGGGACCTACGAGCAGTACTTC.

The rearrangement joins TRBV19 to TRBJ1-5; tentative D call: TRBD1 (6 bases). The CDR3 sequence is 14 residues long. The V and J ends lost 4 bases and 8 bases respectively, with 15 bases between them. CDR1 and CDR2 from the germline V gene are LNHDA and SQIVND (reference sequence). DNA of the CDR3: TGTGCCAGTAGTACCCCGGGAGGGGGGAAGCCCCAGCATTTT. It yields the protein CASSTPGGGKPQHF. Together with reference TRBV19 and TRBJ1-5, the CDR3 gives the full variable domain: DGGITQSPKYLFRKEGQNVTLSCEQNLNHDAMYWYRQDPGQGLRLIYYSQIVNDFQKGDIAEGYSVSREKKESFPLTVTSAQKNPTAFYLCASSTPGGGKPQHFGDGTRLSIL.

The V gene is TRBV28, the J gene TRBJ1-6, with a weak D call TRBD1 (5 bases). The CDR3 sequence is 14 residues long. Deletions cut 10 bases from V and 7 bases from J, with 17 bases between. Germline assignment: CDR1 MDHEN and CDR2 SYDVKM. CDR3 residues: CATSSGYGNSPLHF. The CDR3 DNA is TGTGCCACCTCTTCAGGGTACGGAAATTCACCCCTCCACTTT. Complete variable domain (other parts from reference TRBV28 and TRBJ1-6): DVKVTQSSRYLVKRTGEKVFLECVQDMDHENMFWYRQDPGLGLRLIYFSYDVKMKEKGDIPEGYSVSREKKERFSLILESASTNQTSMYLCATSSGYGNSPLHFGNGTRLTVT.

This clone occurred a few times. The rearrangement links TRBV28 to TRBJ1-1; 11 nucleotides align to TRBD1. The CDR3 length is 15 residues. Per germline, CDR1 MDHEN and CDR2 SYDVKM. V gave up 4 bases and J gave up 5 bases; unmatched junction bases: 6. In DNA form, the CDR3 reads TGTGCCAGCAGTTCGGGGGACAGGGGGAGGACTGAAGCTTTCTTT. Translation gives CASSSGDRGRTEAFF. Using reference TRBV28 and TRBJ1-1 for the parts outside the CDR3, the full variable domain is DVKVTQSSRYLVKRTGEKVFLECVQDMDHENMFWYRQDPGLGLRLIYFSYDVKMKEKGDIPEGYSVSREKKERFSLILESASTNQTSMYLCASSSGDRGRTEAFFGQGTRLTVV.

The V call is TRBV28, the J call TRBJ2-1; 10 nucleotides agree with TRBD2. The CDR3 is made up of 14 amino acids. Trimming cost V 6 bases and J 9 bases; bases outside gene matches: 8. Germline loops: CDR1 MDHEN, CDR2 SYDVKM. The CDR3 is CASRGSGLAIEQFF. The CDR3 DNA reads TGTGCCAGCAGGGGCTCGGGACTAGCGATTGAGCAGTTCTTC. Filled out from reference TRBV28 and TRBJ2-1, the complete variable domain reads DVKVTQSSRYLVKRTGEKVFLECVQDMDHENMFWYRQDPGLGLRLIYFSYDVKMKEKGDIPEGYSVSREKKERFSLILESASTNQTSMYLCASRGSGLAIEQFFGPGTRLTVL.

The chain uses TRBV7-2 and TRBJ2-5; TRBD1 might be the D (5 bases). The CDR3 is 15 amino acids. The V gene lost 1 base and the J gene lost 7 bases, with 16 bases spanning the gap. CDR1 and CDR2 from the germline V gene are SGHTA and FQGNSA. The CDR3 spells CASSLGGRSSGTQYF. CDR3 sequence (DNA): TGTGCCAGCAGCTTAGGGGGCCGGTCGAGTGGGACCCAGTACTTC.

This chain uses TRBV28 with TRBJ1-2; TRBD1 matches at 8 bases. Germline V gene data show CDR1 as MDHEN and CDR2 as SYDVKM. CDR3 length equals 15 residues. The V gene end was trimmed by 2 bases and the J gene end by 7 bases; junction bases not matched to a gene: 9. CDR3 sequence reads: CASSLVLGQGGGYTF. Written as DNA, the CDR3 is TGTGCCAGCAGTTTAGTCTTAGGACAGGGAGGTGGCTACACCTTC.

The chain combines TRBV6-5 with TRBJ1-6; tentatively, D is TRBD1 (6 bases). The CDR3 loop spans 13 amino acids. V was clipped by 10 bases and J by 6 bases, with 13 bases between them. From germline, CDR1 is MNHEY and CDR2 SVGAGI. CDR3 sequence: CATGGAGNSPLHF. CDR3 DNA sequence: TGTGCCACGGGGGGGGCTGGTAATTCACCCCTCCACTTT.

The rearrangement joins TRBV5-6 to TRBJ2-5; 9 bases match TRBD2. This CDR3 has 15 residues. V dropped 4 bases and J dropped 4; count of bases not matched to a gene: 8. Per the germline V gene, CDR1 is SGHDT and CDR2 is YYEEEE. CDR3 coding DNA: TGTGCCAGCAGCCCCCTGGGACTAGCAGGAGAGACCCAGTACTTC. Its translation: CASSPLGLAGETQYF. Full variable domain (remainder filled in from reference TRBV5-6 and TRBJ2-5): DAGVTQSPTHLIKTRGQQVTLRCSPKSGHDTVSWYQQALGQGPQFIFQYYEEEERQRGNFPDRFSGHQFPNYSSELNVNALLLGDSALYLCASSPLGLAGETQYFGPGTRLLVL.

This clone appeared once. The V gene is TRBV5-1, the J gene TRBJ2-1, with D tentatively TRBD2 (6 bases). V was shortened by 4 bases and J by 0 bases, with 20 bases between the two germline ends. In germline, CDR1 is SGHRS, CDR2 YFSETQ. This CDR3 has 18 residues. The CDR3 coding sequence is TGCGCCAGCAGCCCCCGACTAGGATACGACAGCTCCTACAATGAGCAGTTCTTC. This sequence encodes CASSPRLGYDSSYNEQFF.